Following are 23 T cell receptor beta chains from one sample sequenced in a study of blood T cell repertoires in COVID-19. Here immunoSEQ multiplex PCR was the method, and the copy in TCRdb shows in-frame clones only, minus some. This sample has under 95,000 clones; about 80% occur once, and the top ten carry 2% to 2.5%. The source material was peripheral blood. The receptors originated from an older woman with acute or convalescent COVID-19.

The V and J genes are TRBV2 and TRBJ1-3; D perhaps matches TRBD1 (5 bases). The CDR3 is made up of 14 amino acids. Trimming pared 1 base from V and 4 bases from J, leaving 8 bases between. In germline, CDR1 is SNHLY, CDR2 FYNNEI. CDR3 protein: CASSEGTPGNTIYF. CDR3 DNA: TGTGCCAGCAGTGAAGGGACACCGGGAAACACCATATATTTT. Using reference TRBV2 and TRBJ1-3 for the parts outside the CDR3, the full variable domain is EPEVTQTPSHQVTQMGQEVILRCVPISNHLYFYWYRQILGQKVEFLVSFYNNEISEKSEIFDDQFSVERPDGSNFTLKIRSTKLEDSAMYFCASSEGTPGNTIYFGEGSWLTVV.

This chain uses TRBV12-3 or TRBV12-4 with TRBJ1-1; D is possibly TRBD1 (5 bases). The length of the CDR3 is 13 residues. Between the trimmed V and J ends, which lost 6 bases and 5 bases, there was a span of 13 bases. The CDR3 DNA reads TGTGCCAGCAGCCTGACGGGGGTTACTGAAGCTTTCTTT. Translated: CASSLTGVTEAFF.

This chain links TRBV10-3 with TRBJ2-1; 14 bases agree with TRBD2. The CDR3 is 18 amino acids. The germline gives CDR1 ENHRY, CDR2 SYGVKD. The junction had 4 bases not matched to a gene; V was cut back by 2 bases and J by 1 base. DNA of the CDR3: TGTGCCATCAGTGAGGGGGGACTAGCGGGGGAATCCTACAATGAGCAGTTCTTC. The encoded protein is CAISEGGLAGESYNEQFF.

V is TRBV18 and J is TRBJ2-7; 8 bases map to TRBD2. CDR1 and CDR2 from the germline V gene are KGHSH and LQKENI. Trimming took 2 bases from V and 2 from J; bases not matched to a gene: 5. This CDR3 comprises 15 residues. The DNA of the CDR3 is TGTGCCAGCTCACCAGGGGTAGCGGGGACCTACGAGCAGTACTTC. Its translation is CASSPGVAGTYEQYF.

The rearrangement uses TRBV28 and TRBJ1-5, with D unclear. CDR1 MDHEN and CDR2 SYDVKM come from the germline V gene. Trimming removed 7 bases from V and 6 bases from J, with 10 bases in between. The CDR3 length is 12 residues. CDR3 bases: TGTGCCAGCACCCCGCCAGGTCAGCCCCAGCATTTT. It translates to CASTPPGQPQHF. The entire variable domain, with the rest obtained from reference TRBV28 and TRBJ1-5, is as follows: DVKVTQSSRYLVKRTGEKVFLECVQDMDHENMFWYRQDPGLGLRLIYFSYDVKMKEKGDIPEGYSVSREKKERFSLILESASTNQTSMYLCASTPPGQPQHFGDGTRLSIL.

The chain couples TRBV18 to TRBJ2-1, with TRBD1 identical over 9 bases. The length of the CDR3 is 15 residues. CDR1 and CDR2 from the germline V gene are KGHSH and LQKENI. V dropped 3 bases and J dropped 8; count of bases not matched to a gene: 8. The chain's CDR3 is CASSPGQGRAHEQFF. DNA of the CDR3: TGTGCCAGCTCACCTGGACAGGGGCGAGCTCATGAGCAGTTCTTC.

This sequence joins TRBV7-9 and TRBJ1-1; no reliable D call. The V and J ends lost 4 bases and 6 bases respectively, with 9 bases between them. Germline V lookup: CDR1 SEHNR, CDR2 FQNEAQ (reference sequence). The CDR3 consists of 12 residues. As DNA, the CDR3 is TGTGCCAGCAGCTGGCATCTCGCTGAAGCTTTCTTT. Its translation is CASSWHLAEAFF.

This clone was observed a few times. CDR3 DNA sequence: TGTGCCAGCAGCGGGGACAGGGGAAACTATGGCTACACCTTC. Its protein is CASSGDRGNYGYTF. The chain has TRBV11-1 and TRBJ1-2; 10 bases are shared with TRBD1. Trimming removed 5 bases from V and 2 bases from J; junction bases left unmatched: 2. Per the germline V gene, CDR1 is SGHAT and CDR2 is FQDESV (reference sequence). The CDR3 runs to 14 residues. The variable domain in full, with the rest retrieved from reference TRBV11-1 and TRBJ1-2, is EAEVAQSPRYKITEKSQAVAFWCDPISGHATLYWYRQILGQGPELLVQFQDESVVDDSQLPKDRFSAERLKGVDSTLKIQPAELGDSAMYLCASSGDRGNYGYTFGSGTRLTVV.

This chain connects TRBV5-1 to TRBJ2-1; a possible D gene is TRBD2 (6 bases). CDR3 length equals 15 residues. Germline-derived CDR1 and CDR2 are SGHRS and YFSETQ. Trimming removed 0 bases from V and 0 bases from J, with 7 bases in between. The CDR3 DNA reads TGCGCCAGCAGCTTGGGCGGGATCTCCTACAATGAGCAGTTCTTC. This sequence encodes CASSLGGISYNEQFF.

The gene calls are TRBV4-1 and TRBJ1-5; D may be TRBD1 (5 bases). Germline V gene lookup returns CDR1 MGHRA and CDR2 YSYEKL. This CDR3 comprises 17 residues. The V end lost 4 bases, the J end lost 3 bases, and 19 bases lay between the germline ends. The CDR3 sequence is CASSLTVLRGPNQPQHF. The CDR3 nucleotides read TGCGCCAGCAGCCTGACAGTTCTTAGGGGCCCCAATCAGCCCCAGCATTTT.

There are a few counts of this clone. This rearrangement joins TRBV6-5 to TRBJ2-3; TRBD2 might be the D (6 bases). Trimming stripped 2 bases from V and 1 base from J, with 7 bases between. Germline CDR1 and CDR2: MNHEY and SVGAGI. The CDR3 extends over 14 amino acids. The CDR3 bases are TGTGCCAGCAGTTACCCGGGGGGCACAGATACGCAGTATTTT. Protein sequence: CASSYPGGTDTQYF.

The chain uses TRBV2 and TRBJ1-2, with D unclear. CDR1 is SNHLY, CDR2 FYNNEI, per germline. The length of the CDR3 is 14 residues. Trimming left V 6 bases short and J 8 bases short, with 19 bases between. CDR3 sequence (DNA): TGTGCCAGCAGCCCTGAGGTCAGAGCGCAGGGCTACACCTTC. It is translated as CASSPEVRAQGYTF.

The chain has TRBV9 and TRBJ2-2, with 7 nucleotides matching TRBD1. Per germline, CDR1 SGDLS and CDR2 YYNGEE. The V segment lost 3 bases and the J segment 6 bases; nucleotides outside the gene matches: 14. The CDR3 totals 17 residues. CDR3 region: CASSGAKGQPSAGELFF. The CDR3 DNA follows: TGTGCCAGCAGCGGAGCTAAGGGACAGCCCTCCGCCGGGGAGCTGTTTTTT.

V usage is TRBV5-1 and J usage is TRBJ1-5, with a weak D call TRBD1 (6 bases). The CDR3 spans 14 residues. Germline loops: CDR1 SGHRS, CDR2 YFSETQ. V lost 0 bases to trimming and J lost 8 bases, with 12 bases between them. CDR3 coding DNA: TGCGCCAGCAGCTTGGGGGGGCCCGGCGAGCCCCAGCATTTT. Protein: CASSLGGPGEPQHF.

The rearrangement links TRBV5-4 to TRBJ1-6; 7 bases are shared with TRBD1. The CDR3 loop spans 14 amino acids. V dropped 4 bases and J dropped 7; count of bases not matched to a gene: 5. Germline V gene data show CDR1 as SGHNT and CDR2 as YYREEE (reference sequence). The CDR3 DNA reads TGTGCCAGCAGCCTAGACAGGGAGAATTCACCCCTCCACTTT. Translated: CASSLDRENSPLHF.

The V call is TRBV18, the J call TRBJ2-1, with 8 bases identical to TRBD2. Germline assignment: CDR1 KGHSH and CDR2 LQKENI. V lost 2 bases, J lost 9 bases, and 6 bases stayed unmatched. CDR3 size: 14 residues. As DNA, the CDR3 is TGTGCCAGCTCACCAGGGACTAGTCACGGTGAGCAGTTCTTC. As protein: CASSPGTSHGEQFF.

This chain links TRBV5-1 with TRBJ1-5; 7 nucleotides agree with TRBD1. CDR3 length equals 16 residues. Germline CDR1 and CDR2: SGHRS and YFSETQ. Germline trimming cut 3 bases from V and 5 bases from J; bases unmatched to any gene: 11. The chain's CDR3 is CASSSGQEVTYQPQHF. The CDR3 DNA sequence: TGCGCCAGCAGCTCCGGACAGGAGGTGACCTATCAGCCCCAGCATTTT.

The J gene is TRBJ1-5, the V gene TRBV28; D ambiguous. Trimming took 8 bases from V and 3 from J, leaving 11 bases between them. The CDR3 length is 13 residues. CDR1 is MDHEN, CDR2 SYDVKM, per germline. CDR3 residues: CASRDGANQPQHF. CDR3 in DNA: TGTGCCAGCCGGGATGGTGCCAATCAGCCCCAGCATTTT.

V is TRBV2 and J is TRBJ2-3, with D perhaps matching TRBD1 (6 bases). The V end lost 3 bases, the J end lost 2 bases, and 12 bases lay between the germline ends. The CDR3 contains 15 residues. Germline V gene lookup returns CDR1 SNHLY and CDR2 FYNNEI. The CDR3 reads CASSDSRGYTDTQYF. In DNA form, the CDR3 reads TGTGCCAGCAGTGACAGCAGGGGTTACACAGATACGCAGTATTTT.

The CDR3 nucleotides are TGTGCCAGCTCAGGCAGACAGGGCACTGAAGCTTTCTTT. Protein: CASSGRQGTEAFF. V and J are TRBV18 and TRBJ1-1, with 7 nucleotides matching TRBD1. Trimming removed 5 bases from V and 4 bases from J; junction bases left unmatched: 4. The germline V gene has CDR1 KGHSH and CDR2 LQKENI. The CDR3 is 13 residues long.

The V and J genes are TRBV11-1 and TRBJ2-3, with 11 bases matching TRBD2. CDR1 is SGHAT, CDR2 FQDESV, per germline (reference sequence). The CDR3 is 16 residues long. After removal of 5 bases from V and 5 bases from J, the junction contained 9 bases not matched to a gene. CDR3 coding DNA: TGTGCCAGCAGCACGGTAGCGGGGGGGAGGCGAGATACGCAGTATTTT. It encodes CASSTVAGGRRDTQYF.

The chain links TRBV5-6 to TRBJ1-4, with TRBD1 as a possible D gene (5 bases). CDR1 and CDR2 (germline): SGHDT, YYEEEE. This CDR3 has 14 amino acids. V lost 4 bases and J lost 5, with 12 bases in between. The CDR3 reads CASSRTLPNEKLFF. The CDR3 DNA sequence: TGTGCCAGCAGCCGGACACTTCCCAATGAAAAACTGTTTTTT.

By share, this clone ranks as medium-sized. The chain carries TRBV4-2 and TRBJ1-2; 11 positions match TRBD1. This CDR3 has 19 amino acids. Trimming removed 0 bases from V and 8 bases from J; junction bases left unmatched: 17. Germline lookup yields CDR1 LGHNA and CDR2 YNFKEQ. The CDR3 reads CASSQDLLGQGVLGDGYTF. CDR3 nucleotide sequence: TGTGCCAGCAGCCAAGATCTTCTGGGACAGGGGGTCCTCGGAGACGGCTACACCTTC.